A single sample gave rise to the 20 T cell receptor beta chains below, sequenced in a study of blood T cell repertoires in COVID-19. Some clones are missing from TCRdb's copy, which holds only in-frame ones; the method was immunoSEQ multiplex PCR. Among under 75,000 clones listed, around 79% were seen once. The material sequenced was peripheral blood. The receptors derive from a man in his 60s with acute or convalescent COVID-19.

CDR3 residues: CASSIGEYSNQPQHF. The CDR3 bases are TGTGCCAGTAGTATAGGGGAGTATAGCAATCAGCCCCAGCATTTT. The gene calls are TRBV19 and TRBJ1-5; D call uncertain. The CDR3 spans 15 residues. Germline values: CDR1 LNHDA, CDR2 SQIVND (reference sequence). V was shortened by 1 base and J by 0 bases, with 7 bases between the two germline ends.

CDR3 bases: TGTGCCACCGAGCTCGGGGGGGGCACAGATACGCAGTATTTT. Translating gives CATELGGGTDTQYF. V and J are TRBV6-5 and TRBJ2-3; 8 nucleotides line up with TRBD2. This CDR3 is 14 amino acids long. The germline V gene has CDR1 MNHEY and CDR2 SVGAGI. The junction had 7 bases not matched to a gene; V was cut back by 10 bases and J by 1 base.

The gene calls are TRBV6-1 and TRBJ1-6; TRBD1 agrees at 9 bases. Trimming cost V 4 bases and J 7 bases; bases outside gene matches: 14. The germline gives CDR1 MNHNS, CDR2 SASEGT. This CDR3 spans 18 amino acids. The CDR3 spells CASSGNIFGQGRNSPLHF. The DNA of the CDR3 is TGTGCCAGCAGTGGAAATATTTTTGGACAGGGGCGAAATTCACCCCTCCACTTT.

The rearrangement joins TRBV20-1 to TRBJ1-6; a possible D gene is TRBD1 (5 bases). V was cut by 3 bases and J by 9 bases, with 12 bases left in between. Per germline, CDR1 DFQATT and CDR2 SNEGSKA (reference sequence). The CDR3 is 13 residues long. For the CDR3, the DNA is TGCAGTGCTAGTAGGGGTTCCGGTTCACCCCTCCACTTT. It encodes CSASRGSGSPLHF.

This rearrangement joins TRBV6-5 to TRBJ2-7; maybe TRBD2 (6 bases). The CDR3 runs to 14 residues. In germline, CDR1 is MNHEY, CDR2 SVGAGI. Trimming left V 10 bases short and J 3 bases short, with 19 bases between. The CDR3, as DNA: TGTGCCACCGCGGGGCCGAAGACCCACTACGAGCAGTACTTC. It encodes CATAGPKTHYEQYF.

The J gene is TRBJ2-5, the V gene TRBV28; TRBD1 aligns across 7 bases. CDR1 and CDR2 (germline): MDHEN, SYDVKM. V shed 3 bases and J 7 bases; nucleotides not matched to a gene: 14. CDR3 length equals 16 residues. CDR3 sequence: CASSFSSRQGRATQYF. DNA for the CDR3: TGTGCCAGCAGTTTCTCGTCCCGACAGGGTCGGGCGACCCAGTACTTC.

This clone showed up just a few times. The J gene is TRBJ2-4, the V gene TRBV27; no clear D gene. This CDR3 comprises 12 residues. Trimming cost V 6 bases and J 8 bases, with 11 bases left between them. From germline, CDR1 is MNHEY and CDR2 SMNVEV (reference sequence). CDR3 region: CASRSRLDIQYF. The CDR3 DNA sequence: TGTGCCAGCAGATCCAGGCTGGACATTCAGTACTTC.

V is TRBV5-8 and J is TRBJ1-4, with 8 bases matching TRBD1. After removal of 4 bases from V and 3 bases from J, the junction contained 8 bases not matched to a gene. The CDR3 extends over 16 amino acids. Germline CDR1 and CDR2: SGHTS and YDEGEE. In DNA form, the CDR3 reads TGTGCCAGCAGCCCATGGACAGGGCAAGCTAATGAAAAACTGTTTTTT. Its protein is CASSPWTGQANEKLFF.

This chain connects TRBV14 to TRBJ2-2, with 7 nucleotides matching TRBD1. CDR3 length: 16 residues. CDR1 is SGHDN and CDR2 is FVKESK in the germline V gene. The trim removed 0 bases at V and 1 base at J, leaving 2 bases unmatched. This CDR3 is CASSQEQGRNTGELFF. The CDR3 nucleotides are TGTGCCAGCAGCCAAGAACAGGGGCGGAACACCGGGGAGCTGTTTTTT.

This sequence joins TRBV12-3 or TRBV12-4 and TRBJ1-2; TRBD1 is a possible D gene (6 bases). The CDR3 length is 13 residues. V lost 6 bases, J lost 3 bases, and 11 bases lay in between. The DNA of the CDR3 is TGTGCCAGCAGACCAGGGGCCGACTATGGCTACACCTTC. This codes for CASRPGADYGYTF.

V gene TRBV2 combines with J gene TRBJ1-1; no clear D. V gave up 6 bases and J gave up 2 bases, with 10 bases separating them. Germline-derived CDR1 and CDR2 are SNHLY and FYNNEI. This CDR3 comprises 13 residues. The DNA of the CDR3 is TGTGCCAGCAGGGCTCAGCGTAACACTGAAGCTTTCTTT. Translation: CASRAQRNTEAFF.

This rearrangement joins TRBV5-1 to TRBJ2-3; D is perhaps TRBD2 (6 bases). With 6 bases removed from V and 6 bases from J, the gap between germline ends came to 17 bases. The CDR3 spans 14 residues. The germline V gene encodes CDR1 SGHRS and CDR2 YFSETQ. CDR3 in DNA: TGCGCCAGCACCCCCGGGGACTCCACGGATACGCAGTATTTT. Amino acid sequence: CASTPGDSTDTQYF.

The V gene is TRBV7-6, the J gene TRBJ2-3, with 9 bases identical to TRBD1. Trimming at V came to 1 base and at J to 9 bases, leaving 8 bases not matched to a gene. Per the germline V gene, CDR1 is SGHVS and CDR2 is FNYEAQ. This CDR3 is built from 15 residues. The CDR3 region is CASSLEDRGPQTQYF. CDR3 bases: TGTGCCAGCAGCTTAGAGGACAGGGGCCCCCAGACGCAGTATTTT.

This clone occurred many times. The CDR3 DNA is TGTGCCAGTAGTAGGACAGGGGGATCATACGAGCAGTACTTC. Its protein product is CASSRTGGSYEQYF. This chain links TRBV19 with TRBJ2-7; 10 bases agree with TRBD1. Germline V CDR1 and CDR2: LNHDA, SQIVND (reference sequence). V lost 4 bases and J lost 4; bases outside the gene matches: 4. This CDR3 has 14 residues. Full variable domain (remainder filled in from reference TRBV19 and TRBJ2-7): DGGITQSPKYLFRKEGQNVTLSCEQNLNHDAMYWYRQDPGQGLRLIYYSQIVNDFQKGDIAEGYSVSREKKESFPLTVTSAQKNPTAFYLCASSRTGGSYEQYFGPGTRLTVT.

This clone occurred a few times. This chain links TRBV19 with TRBJ2-6; 7 bases map to TRBD1. Per germline, CDR1 LNHDA and CDR2 SQIVND (reference sequence). The J segment lost 0 bases and the V segment lost 3 bases, leaving 5 bases of the junction unmatched. CDR3 length: 17 amino acids. CDR3 protein: CASSIPGQSSGANVLTF. Written as DNA, the CDR3 is TGTGCCAGTAGTATTCCGGGACAGTCCTCTGGGGCCAACGTCCTGACTTTC.

V usage is TRBV19 and J usage is TRBJ1-2; D gene uncertain. The CDR3 extends over 12 amino acids. The germline gives CDR1 LNHDA, CDR2 SQIVND (reference sequence). Deletions cut 5 bases from V and 1 base from J, with 5 bases between. The CDR3 sequence is CASSGSNYGYTF. The CDR3 region has the DNA TGTGCCAGTAGTGGCAGTAACTATGGCTACACCTTC.

V is TRBV4-1 and J is TRBJ2-2; 7 bases are a match to TRBD2. The germline V gene encodes CDR1 MGHRA and CDR2 YSYEKL. With 1 base clipped from V and 6 bases from J, the junction kept 5 bases outside the gene matches. This CDR3 comprises 15 residues. The CDR3 DNA sequence: TGCGCCAGCAGCCAAGTGACTAGCTCCTCCGGGGAGCTGTTTTTT. Translation: CASSQVTSSSGELFF.

This clone has more than one count but fewer than ten. This chain joins TRBV7-9 and TRBJ2-7; 11 bases line up with TRBD2. Trimming removed 5 bases from V and 3 bases from J; junction bases left unmatched: 9. CDR1 and CDR2 (germline): SEHNR, FQNEAQ (reference sequence). This CDR3 is 16 amino acids long. The DNA for the CDR3 is TGTGCCAGCAGCCCCTTTCCACTAGCGGGAGACTACGAGCAGTACTTC. Translating gives CASSPFPLAGDYEQYF.

DNA for the CDR3: TGTGCCAGCAGCTTTGATAGCGGGAGGCGGAATGAGCAGTTCTTC. It codes for CASSFDSGRRNEQFF. The chain recombines TRBV7-2 with TRBJ2-1, with 10 bases fitting TRBD2. CDR3 length: 15 amino acids. The J segment lost 7 bases and the V segment lost 3 bases, leaving 6 bases of the junction unmatched. CDR1 SGHTA and CDR2 FQGNSA come from the germline V gene.

This clone was detected ten times or more. The J gene is TRBJ2-1, the V gene TRBV18; 10 nucleotides line up with TRBD1. Germline trimming cut 3 bases from V and 10 bases from J; bases unmatched to any gene: 9. The CDR3 runs to 15 residues. The germline CDR1 and CDR2 sequences are KGHSH and LQKENI. CDR3 loop: CASSPPGTGAYEQFF. The CDR3 DNA reads as TGTGCCAGCTCACCTCCCGGGACAGGGGCGTACGAGCAGTTCTTC. The full variable domain, completed using reference TRBV18 and TRBJ2-1, is NAGVMQNPRHLVRRRGQEARLRCSPMKGHSHVYWYRQLPEEGLKFMVYLQKENIIDESGMPKERFSAEFPKEGPSILRIQQVVRGDSAAYFCASSPPGTGAYEQFFGPGTRLTVL.